This T cell receptor beta chain was found in a study of blood T cell repertoires in COVID-19. About the research overall: COVID-19 samples collected from the United States, Italy and Spain covered acute and convalescent phases. From T cells, B-cell-depleted T cells, or PBMCs came the material, which was cDNA or gDNA.

This CDR3 spans 14 amino acids. The V and J ends lost 3 bases and 0 bases, in that order; junction bases with no gene match: 2. Per germline, CDR1 MNHEY and CDR2 SMNVEV (reference sequence). In the authors' workflow: Quantification of nucleated cells was approximated via reference gene primer amplification. The assay was immunoSEQ multiplex PCR, and TCRdb's table has in-frame clones only and misses some. The D gene and trimming were derived from the DNA, and the V and J assignments and clone size from that table. The sample comprises about 190,000 clones, approximately 79% of which are singletons, and 17% rests with the top ten.

This TCR was recovered from a man aged 60 to 69 with active or convalescent COVID-19. The material sequenced was peripheral blood. The chain uses TRBV27 and TRBJ2-7, with 7 bases aligning to TRBD2. CDR3 in DNA: TGTGCCAGCAGTTTGGGAGGGCCCTCCTACGAGCAGTACTTC. Amino acids: CASSLGGPSYEQYF.